This T cell receptor beta chain was identified during a study of cytomegalovirus exposure and HLA in healthy donors. Both 60 Vbeta primers and 13 Jbeta primers went into the PCR. Generated by immunoSEQ multiplex PCR, the TCRdb table keeps only in-frame clones and is missing some. The repertoire holds 150,000 to 200,000 clones, with roughly 85% as singletons. Deletions cut 0 bases from V and 5 bases from J, with 12 bases between. There are 15 residues in the CDR3. CDR1 and CDR2 from the germline V gene are MGHRA and YSYEKL. General study results and limits: As was reported, the HLA-A and HLA-B alleles of most subjects were accurately predicted from TCR beta sequences. In a later analysis, HLA-C alleles had the fewest associated TCRs, DRB1 alleles the most. Rare sequences made up most TCRs, while some public TCRs were found in many donors. It was approximately 150 TCR beta chains that were listed as cytomegalovirus-associated.

On this clone itself: Antigen: not known.

The clonotype originates from a man aged 18 to 29 in good health and CMV-seropositive. This chain links TRBV4-1 with TRBJ2-3; D is ambiguous. The specimen was PBMCs. For the CDR3, the DNA is TGCGCCAGCAGCCAAGATTTCGGTTCGGGAGATACGCAGTATTTT. Translation: CASSQDFGSGDTQYF.